This T cell receptor (beta chain) appears in the sequencing data of a study of T cell clonality in common variable immunodeficiency. Study-wide results and caveats: Patient heterogeneity in the CVID cohort limited correlations between repertoire features and clinical complications. TCRbeta clonality was increased in CVID versus healthy controls.

Assay used: immunoSEQ multiplex PCR; TCRdb lists only in-frame clones, some missing. This sample comprises roughly 42,000 clones, none seen once only. As to this clone: Its cognate antigen is unknown.

The sequence came from a person between 18 and 75 years old in good health. The sequencing sample was made of peripheral blood mononuclear cells.

The DNA read from the CDR3 is TGTGCCAGCAGGGTAGACAGCACGGCTAATGAAAAG. Its protein is CASRVDSTANEK. The entire CDR3 reads CASRVDSTANEKLFF. V usage is TRBV2 and J usage is TRBJ2-2, with D possibly being TRBD1 (5 bases). The missing CDR3 end, 3 residues past where the read stops, is filled in from the germline J gene. CDR1 SNHLY and CDR2 FYNNEI come from the germline V gene. The CDR3 has 15 residues.